This TCR beta chain was captured by sequencing in a study of T-cell memory formation after mild COVID-19 (dated by TCRdb to about 2021). Regarding the study in general: TCR sequence clusters from the two donors were found to be largely donor specific. The cohort was made up of two young adult volunteers, one female and one male, who were previously healthy. Longitudinal TCRalpha and TCRbeta repertoire sequencing tracked T-cell clones expanding and contracting after mild COVID-19 in a couple of donors.

PBMCs were isolated by Ficoll-Paque density gradient centrifugation. Only a few counts were recorded for this clonotype. Its binding antigen is unknown. Base quality data are lacking; no much larger clone is found one base away. The instrument was an Illumina NovaSeq 6000. Using 5'RACE with constant-segment primers, TCRalpha and TCRbeta cDNA libraries were constructed, with sample barcodes and unique molecular identifiers added in the process. RNA was extracted from every sample with Trizol reagent. Amplification of the libraries took two PCR steps, and the second step added a second sample barcode plus Illumina TruSeq adapters. Libraries were sequenced on an Illumina NovaSeq with 2 x 150 bp paired-end reads. For the original study's pipeline: The reads were demultiplexed and collapsed into UMI-guided consensus sequences using migec v1.2.7. Using mixcr v2.1.11, the UMI consensuses were aligned to TRA and TRB V and J templates and assembled into clonotypes. Clonotypes were classified as expanded or contracted when called significant by both edgeR and NoisET, with noise models trained on biological replicates. For edgeR calls, the cutoffs were a false discovery rate-adjusted p below 0.01 and a log2 fold-change threshold of 1. PCA with hierarchical clustering of max-normalized trajectories of the 1000 most abundant clonotypes was used as exploratory dynamics analysis. Separately sequenced CD4+ and CD8+ repertoires were used to assign a CD4 or CD8 phenotype to each responding clone. TCRdb reworked the public reads: Q25 trimming with fastp, MiXCR clone assembly, productive beta chains retained. Each entry is one CDR3 protein sequence, shown with its most common DNA and genes. TCRdb's processing, not the authors' own work, is the source of the V and J calls. In all, the sample holds around 250,000 distinct CDR3 sequences, and 16% of those were seen once. The ten largest clones add up to around 21% of the sample.

Based on the germline V gene (reference sequence), the CDR1 and CDR2 sequences are DFQATT and SNEGSKA. From the cysteine through the phenylalanine, the CDR3 covers 14 amino acids. Only the CDR3 portion is preserved as DNA: 42 bases, with reading frame beginning at the first base. Germline trimming amounts to 0 bases on V and 7 bases on J, with 5 as the count of junction bases outside the gene matches. The research as a whole found: Some responding clones were found in pre-infection memory, which suggests that pre-existing cross-reactive memory T cells took part in the SARS-CoV-2 response. Whether the second-wave clones peaking on day 37 were SARS-CoV-2 specific was not confirmed. Contracting CD4+ clones were found mainly in CM and EM memory subsets, while CD8+ clones were enriched in EMRA. Clones that contracted from day 15 to 85 showed balanced CD4/CD8 phenotypes, whereas a second wave of clones that expanded from day 15 to 37 leaned towards CD4+. Only a couple of mild cases were covered in the study, and larger cohorts including severe cases with pre-infection samples were considered necessary.

The receptor was derived from a man between 18 and 29 years old who had mild COVID-19 (a few samples of this study predate the infection). The sample titles of this study are shuffled in the database, so cell type and time point are left out; the donor was told from shared clones. What was sequenced was PBMCs or a T cell subset sorted from them (not recorded which). The chain employs TRBV20-1 and TRBJ2-3, and 9 junction bases match TRBD2. The CDR3 amino acid sequence is: CSARERGGLNTQYF. The sequence in DNA is TGCAGTGCTAGAGAGCGGGGGGGCTTGAATACGCAGTATTTT.